One and the same sample provided the 24 T cell receptor beta chains below, sequenced in a study of neurological immune-mediated disorders. TCRdb recomputed calls from the 5' RACE reads with MiXCR, one row per CDR3 protein. The table records 100,000 or so distinct CDR3 sequences, 3.5% of them present only once. Sequencing was performed on PBMCs. Source of these receptors: a woman aged 18 to 35 with multiple sclerosis.

At least ten counts were recorded for this clonotype. The chain employs TRBV20-1 and TRBJ2-1, with no clear D. The CDR3 totals 13 residues. CDR1 and CDR2 from the germline V gene are DFQATT and SNEGSKA (reference sequence). Trimming took off 6 bases at V and 2 bases at J, with 11 bases between the two ends. The chain's CDR3 is CSAPTLTYNEQFF. Written as DNA, the CDR3 is TGCAGTGCGCCCACCCTAACCTACAATGAGCAGTTCTTC.

This clonotype was picked up many times. The chain carries TRBV5-1 and TRBJ2-1; TRBD2 aligns across 8 bases. The junction had 8 bases not matched to a gene; V was cut back by 3 bases and J by 0 bases. Germline CDR1 and CDR2: SGHRS and YFSETQ. The CDR3 loop spans 17 amino acids. The CDR3 loop is CASSSRGGFSSYNEQFF. CDR3 DNA sequence: TGCGCCAGCAGCTCCCGGGGGGGATTTAGCTCCTACAATGAGCAGTTCTTC.

The chain employs TRBV5-4 and TRBJ2-1; D ambiguous. V lost 6 bases and J 2 bases, leaving 15 bases between the germline ends. The CDR3 loop spans 15 amino acids. In germline, CDR1 is SGHNT, CDR2 YYREEE (reference sequence). CDR3 sequence (DNA): TGTGCCAGCACCCCCTCAGGCAGGACCTACAATGAGCAGTTCTTC. It is translated as CASTPSGRTYNEQFF.

This clonotype appeared many times. The chain combines TRBV5-4 with TRBJ1-1; D possibly corresponds to TRBD1 (5 bases). The CDR3 runs 15 residues. V gave up 4 bases and J gave up 4 bases, with 17 bases separating them. Looked up from germline, CDR1 is SGHNT and CDR2 is YYREEE (reference sequence). The CDR3 spells CASSGDGQGGTEAFF. CDR3 coding DNA: TGTGCCAGCAGCGGGGACGGGCAGGGAGGCACTGAAGCTTTCTTT.

This clonotype was recorded many times. This chain links TRBV12-3 or TRBV12-4 with TRBJ2-7, with TRBD2 matching over 9 bases. The junction had 6 bases not matched to a gene; V was cut back by 3 bases and J by 0 bases. The length of the CDR3 is 16 residues. CDR3 residues: CASSFGGGRDSYEQYF. CDR3 in DNA: TGTGCCAGCAGTTTCGGCGGCGGGAGGGACTCCTACGAGCAGTACTTC.

This clonotype was detected many times. This chain uses TRBV20-1 with TRBJ2-7; D unclear. The CDR3 consists of 11 residues. Germline values: CDR1 DFQATT, CDR2 SNEGSKA (reference sequence). Trimming cost V 7 bases and J 0 bases, with 7 bases left between them. The CDR3 DNA reads as TGCAGTGGGCGGAACTCCTACGAGCAGTACTTC. Its translation is CSGRNSYEQYF.

This clonotype was recorded at least ten times. The V and J genes are TRBV10-3 and TRBJ1-1; perhaps TRBD1 as D (5 bases). Germline CDR1 is ENHRY and CDR2 is SYGVKD. This CDR3 is 14 amino acids long. With 6 bases removed from V and 5 bases from J, the gap between germline ends came to 16 bases. Written as DNA, the CDR3 is TGTGCCATCAGACGCCAGGGAAGCGAGACTGAAGCTTTCTTT. This translates into CAIRRQGSETEAFF.

This clonotype showed up many times. The chain recombines TRBV5-6 with TRBJ2-7; possibly TRBD2 for D (6 bases). Between the trimmed V and J ends, which lost 0 bases and 5 bases, there was a span of 12 bases. This CDR3 contains 14 residues. Germline CDR1 SGHDT, CDR2 YYEEEE. CDR3 bases: TGTGCCAGCAGCTTGGGGGCGGGGTCCAACGAGCAGTACTTC. Protein sequence: CASSLGAGSNEQYF.

This clonotype was seen at least ten times. The chain has TRBV20-1 and TRBJ2-6, with D unresolved. CDR3 length: 17 residues. V lost 3 bases and J 1 base, leaving 16 bases between the germline ends. Germline V gene lookup returns CDR1 DFQATT and CDR2 SNEGSKA (reference sequence). This CDR3 reads CSASGDPDLSGANVLTF. Here the CDR3 DNA reads TGCAGTGCTAGCGGTGACCCGGATCTTTCTGGGGCCAACGTCCTGACTTTC.

This clonotype was counted ten times or more. CDR3 in DNA: TGTGCCATCAGTGAAAAGAACACTGAAGCTTTCTTT. Amino acid sequence: CAISEKNTEAFF. The chain has TRBV10-3 and TRBJ1-1; D gene uncertain. Germline V gives CDR1 ENHRY, CDR2 SYGVKD. V dropped 3 bases and J dropped 1 base, with 3 bases sitting between them. CDR3 length equals 12 residues.

In its sample, this clonotype was seen many times. The chain couples TRBV20-1 to TRBJ1-4; the D is unclear. The CDR3 loop spans 13 amino acids. Germline values: CDR1 DFQATT, CDR2 SNEGSKA (reference sequence). Trimming removed 3 bases from V and 12 bases from J, with 17 bases in between. CDR3 amino acids: CSARWAAATELFF. DNA for the CDR3: TGCAGTGCTAGGTGGGCTGCCGCTACCGAACTGTTTTTT.

This clonotype was counted many times. This chain uses TRBV29-1 with TRBJ2-1; 9 positions agree with TRBD2. The CDR3 consists of 15 residues. The V gene end was trimmed by 4 bases and the J gene end by 3 bases; junction bases not matched to a gene: 7. The germline gives CDR1 SQVTM, CDR2 ANQGSEA. The DNA of the CDR3 is TGCAGCGTTGGGGACGGACTAGCGTACTACAATGAGCAGTTCTTC. This encodes CSVGDGLAYYNEQFF.

This clonotype was picked up many times. The chain has TRBV4-2 and TRBJ1-5, with D possibly TRBD1 on 6 matching bases. The CDR3 is 16 amino acids. Per the germline V gene, CDR1 is LGHNA and CDR2 is YNFKEQ. V was clipped by 0 bases and J by 4 bases, with 13 bases between them. The CDR3 region is CASSQDLTGWNQPQHF. The CDR3 nucleotides are TGTGCCAGCAGCCAAGATTTGACAGGTTGGAATCAGCCCCAGCATTTT.

This clonotype appeared many times. The chain employs TRBV7-8 and TRBJ2-5; D remains unclear. V was cut by 2 bases and J by 2 bases, with 12 bases left in between. This CDR3 contains 15 residues. CDR1 and CDR2 from the germline V gene are SGHVS and FQNEAQ. CDR3 DNA: TGTGCCAGCAGCTTAAATGCGGCGGTACAAGAGACCCAGTACTTC. Protein: CASSLNAAVQETQYF.

There are many counts of this clonotype. As DNA, the CDR3 is TGTGCCAGCAGCCAGACCGGGACAGGGAACTACGAGCAGTACTTC. Translating gives CASSQTGTGNYEQYF. The genes are TRBV5-5 and TRBJ2-7; 9 bases align to TRBD1. Germline CDR1 is SGHKS and CDR2 is YYEKEE (reference sequence). The CDR3 has 15 amino acids. V shed 4 bases, J shed 3 bases, and the junction held 8 bases outside the gene matches.

This clonotype has at least ten counts. The rearrangement links TRBV4-1 to TRBJ2-1; the D is unclear. This CDR3 is 17 amino acids long. Deletions cut 6 bases from V and 4 bases from J, with 22 bases between. CDR1 and CDR2 (germline): MGHRA, YSYEKL. This chain's CDR3 is CASSFEPGGSLYNEQFF. Written as DNA, the CDR3 is TGCGCCAGCAGTTTCGAACCCGGCGGATCACTATACAATGAGCAGTTCTTC.

The table lists this clonotype with many counts. V gene TRBV6-1 combines with J gene TRBJ2-7; 9 bases map to TRBD2. The CDR3 extends over 16 amino acids. After removal of 4 bases from V and 4 bases from J, the junction contained 11 bases not matched to a gene. CDR1 is MNHNS, CDR2 SASEGT, per germline. The CDR3 bases are TGTGCCAGCAGTGGCTCCGGGACTAGCAAACCGTACGAGCAGTACTTC. Encoded protein: CASSGSGTSKPYEQYF.

The J gene is TRBJ1-1, the V gene TRBV4-1, with 8 bases matching TRBD1. Trimming at V came to 5 bases and at J to 7 bases, leaving 12 bases not matched to a gene. The CDR3 contains 15 residues. Germline lookup yields CDR1 MGHRA and CDR2 YSYEKL. CDR3 residues: CASSSYGPTGDEAFF. The DNA for the CDR3 is TGCGCCAGCAGCAGCTACGGTCCGACAGGGGATGAAGCTTTCTTT.

This clonotype was seen repeatedly, ten times or more. The chain joins TRBV5-1 to TRBJ1-2; a possible D gene is TRBD1 (6 bases). Looked up from germline, CDR1 is SGHRS and CDR2 is YFSETQ. The V end was cut by 1 base, the J end by 6 bases, with 13 bases between. CDR3 length: 14 amino acids. CDR3 protein: CASSLRAGEDGYTF. CDR3 bases: TGCGCCAGCAGCTTGAGGGCAGGGGAGGATGGCTACACCTTC.

This clonotype was detected many times. V usage is TRBV5-1 and J usage is TRBJ2-7, with 8 bases aligning to TRBD1. Trimming took 2 bases from V and 5 from J; bases not matched to a gene: 6. In germline, CDR1 is SGHRS, CDR2 YFSETQ. The CDR3 length is 14 residues. The CDR3 DNA reads as TGCGCCAGCAGCTTCACAGGGGGGTCCCACGAGCAGTACTTC. Its protein product is CASSFTGGSHEQYF. Using reference TRBV5-1 and TRBJ2-7 for the parts outside the CDR3, the full variable domain is KAGVTQTPRYLIKTRGQQVTLSCSPISGHRSVSWYQQTPGQGLQFLFEYFSETQRNKGNFPGRFSGRQFSNSRSEMNVSTLELGDSALYLCASSFTGGSHEQYFGPGTRLTVT.

This clonotype was picked up many times. V and J are TRBV20-1 and TRBJ1-1; D might be TRBD1 (5 bases). In germline, CDR1 is DFQATT, CDR2 SNEGSKA (reference sequence). V was pared by 5 bases and J by 0 bases, with 10 bases between. This CDR3 region has 13 residues. CDR3 loop: CSASLTVNTEAFF. Here the CDR3 DNA reads TGCAGTGCTTCGTTGACAGTGAACACTGAAGCTTTCTTT.

This clonotype was detected ten times or more. In nucleotides, the CDR3 is TGCGCCAGCAGCTTGGGGGACAGGGGATCCTACGAGCAGTACTTC. It yields the protein CASSLGDRGSYEQYF. This rearrangement joins TRBV5-1 to TRBJ2-7; 10 nucleotides align to TRBD1. The CDR3 has 15 residues. V dropped 0 bases and J dropped 1; count of bases not matched to a gene: 1. Germline lookup yields CDR1 SGHRS and CDR2 YFSETQ.

Remarks on this clonotype: A read error is possible here, since a much larger clone lies one base away. The chain employs TRBV20-1 and TRBJ1-2; D gene ambiguous. The germline V gene has CDR1 DFQATT and CDR2 SNEGSKA (reference sequence). Trimming shortened V by 3 bases and J by 3 bases, and 8 bases separated the two germline ends. The CDR3 spans 12 residues. The CDR3 loop reads CSARKEDYGYTF. The CDR3 region has the DNA TGCAGTGCTAGGAAGGAGGACTATGGCTACACCTTC.

This sequence joins TRBV7-3 and TRBJ2-2, with 9 bases lining up with TRBD2. Germline V gene lookup returns CDR1 SGHTA and CDR2 FQGTGA. The CDR3 has 15 amino acids. Trimming cost V 5 bases and J 4 bases; bases outside gene matches: 5. The CDR3 region is CASSTSAGGTGELFF. Here the CDR3 DNA reads TGTGCCAGCAGCACCTCAGCGGGAGGCACCGGGGAGCTGTTTTTT.